The source of this TCR beta chain is a study of CD8+ T cells in alopecia areata. At the level of the study: Patients in the treated group were given tofacitinib by mouth, 5 to 10 mg twice a day. People stayed on tofacitinib for 6 to 18 months, then stopped the drug for 6 months.

This clone was seen only a few times. Its antigen remains unidentified. Treatment defined: oral pan-JAK inhibitor, 5-10 mg twice daily. The length of the CDR3 is 13 residues. V was trimmed by 6 bases and J by 3 bases, leaving 12 bases between them. Germline V gene sequence: CDR1 MGHDK, CDR2 SYGVNS. Study findings and constraints: Sharing of TCRs across patients appeared less clear than in mice, possibly for HLA-related reasons.

cDNA serving as the sequencing template came from extracted, reverse transcribed RNA. Method: immunoSEQ multiplex PCR; TCRdb's copy keeps in-frame clones and lacks some. The sample lists under 200,000 clones, about 60% seen once, with 13% to 15% in the top ten. The origin of this receptor is a human donor with alopecia areata. The sequencing here drew on CD4+ T cells sorted from blood, taken at week 24, from a patient treated with tofacitinib. The chain couples TRBV25-1 to TRBJ2-7, with D perhaps matching TRBD2 (5 bases). The chain's CDR3 is CASRADVLYEQYF. CDR3 sequence (DNA): TGTGCCAGCAGAGCGGACGTCCTCTACGAGCAGTACTTC.